The 30 T cell receptor beta chains below were found in one sample sequenced in a study of blood T cells in healthy people across ages. Through a sample-barcoded 5' primer and a J-beta primer mix, a second PCR was run for about 6 to 12 cycles. In TCRdb, the 5' RACE reads were re-called with MiXCR into one record per CDR3 protein. The sample carries about 580,000 distinct CDR3 sequences, around 48% recorded once. The sequencing sample was made of blood. Receptor source: a man aged 80 or over in good health.

V usage is TRBV4-3 and J usage is TRBJ2-7; weak D call: TRBD1 (6 bases). Trimming removed 0 bases from V and 6 bases from J, with 12 bases in between. The length of the CDR3 is 14 residues. Germline lookup yields CDR1 LGHNA and CDR2 YSLEER. The CDR3, as DNA: TGCGCCAGCAGCCAAGAAACAGGGTCCGGCGAGCAGTACTTC. Protein sequence: CASSQETGSGEQYF.

The gene calls are TRBV5-1 and TRBJ2-5; TRBD1 is a possible D gene (5 bases). Germline CDR1 reads SGHRS; CDR2 reads YFSETQ. This CDR3 has 15 residues. V lost 4 bases and J 2 bases, leaving 15 bases between the germline ends. The CDR3 DNA is TGCGCCAGCAGCCCGGACACCCTGACGCAAGAGACCCAGTACTTC. This gives the protein CASSPDTLTQETQYF. The full variable domain, with the rest looked up from reference TRBV5-1 and TRBJ2-5, is KAGVTQTPRYLIKTRGQQVTLSCSPISGHRSVSWYQQTPGQGLQFLFEYFSETQRNKGNFPGRFSGRQFSNSRSEMNVSTLELGDSALYLCASSPDTLTQETQYFGPGTRLLVL.

This clonotype was found once. The chain recombines TRBV2 with TRBJ1-4, with TRBD1 matching 8 bases. V lost 6 bases and J lost 6; bases outside the gene matches: 6. Per germline, CDR1 SNHLY and CDR2 FYNNEI. The CDR3 has 14 residues. The CDR3 sequence is CASSQGATDEKLFF. CDR3 coding DNA: TGTGCCAGCAGCCAGGGGGCAACAGATGAAAAACTGTTTTTT.

In this sample, this clonotype turned up a few times. This chain links TRBV20-1 with TRBJ1-2; maybe TRBD1 (5 bases). The germline V gene has CDR1 DFQATT and CDR2 SNEGSKA (reference sequence). This CDR3 has 13 amino acids. V lost 3 bases, J lost 5 bases, and 13 bases lay in between. The CDR3 loop is CSASMPGVYGYTF. The CDR3 bases are TGCAGTGCTAGCATGCCGGGGGTGTATGGCTACACCTTC.

The chain is built from TRBV20-1 and TRBJ2-1, with 10 bases matching TRBD2. This CDR3 spans 13 amino acids. Germline CDR1 and CDR2: DFQATT and SNEGSKA (reference sequence). As DNA, the CDR3 is TGCGCGCCACGGAGCGGGAGGGCCGATGAGCAGTTCTTC. Translation gives CAPRSGRADEQFF.

A remark on this clonotype: One junction end disagrees with the germline gene, perhaps due to a read error. The chain employs TRBV14 and TRBJ2-3, with D maybe TRBD1 (6 bases). CDR1 is SGHDN, CDR2 FVKESK, per germline. The CDR3 runs 14 residues. CDR3 bases: TGTGCAACCAAAAAAAGGGGGAACACAGGTACGCAGTATTTT. As protein: CATKKRGNTGTQYF.

This clonotype was seen only a few times. This chain links TRBV4-2 with TRBJ2-3; perhaps TRBD2 as D (6 bases). The CDR3 contains 15 residues. V shed 2 bases and J shed 1 base, with 10 bases lying between them. CDR1 is LGHNA and CDR2 is YNFKEQ in the germline V gene. CDR3 protein: CASSQMKRGTDTQYF. The CDR3 DNA reads as TGTGCCAGCAGCCAAATGAAGCGGGGCACAGATACGCAGTATTTT.

The CDR3 reads CASSVGLGYTF. CDR3 bases: TGTGCCAGCAGCGTAGGGCTGGGCTACACCTTC. The chain uses TRBV9 and TRBJ1-2; D unclear. The V end lost 0 bases, the J end lost 8 bases, and 5 bases lay between the germline ends. This CDR3 has 11 amino acids. Germline V CDR1 and CDR2: SGDLS, YYNGEE.

This clonotype was observed a handful of times. The CDR3 reads CAGYGTSRTDTQYF. CDR3 nucleotides: TGTGCCGGTTATGGGACTAGTAGGACAGATACGCAGTATTTT. The V and J genes are TRBV2 and TRBJ2-3; 8 bases line up with TRBD2. CDR1 and CDR2 from the germline V gene are SNHLY and FYNNEI. This CDR3 has 14 amino acids. Germline trimming cut 11 bases from V and 3 bases from J; bases unmatched to any gene: 10.

This chain links TRBV5-1 with TRBJ2-1; either TRBD1 or TRBD2 may fit D (6 bases each). This CDR3 region has 17 residues. Germline assignment: CDR1 SGHRS and CDR2 YFSETQ. Trimming pared 0 bases from V and 10 bases from J, leaving 23 bases between. CDR3 sequence: CASSLVGGGILNYEQFF. CDR3 DNA: TGCGCCAGCAGCTTGGTTGGAGGGGGGATTCTAAACTACGAGCAGTTCTTC.

Details on this clonotype: One junction end does not reproduce the germline sequence, and a read error may be involved. CDR3 loop: CASSSTNKEQFF. The CDR3 DNA sequence: TGTGCCAGCAGCAGTACGAACAAGGAGCAGTTCTTC. This rearrangement joins TRBV7-2 to TRBJ2-1; no reliable D call. The CDR3 is made up of 12 amino acids. Germline V gene data show CDR1 as SGHTA and CDR2 as FQGNSA.

This chain links TRBV7-3 with TRBJ1-6, with TRBD1 identical over 9 bases. Germline V gives CDR1 SGHTA, CDR2 FQGTGA. V was clipped by 2 bases and J by 6 bases; unmatched bases: 8. This CDR3 is 17 amino acids long. CDR3 bases: TGTGCCAGCAGCTTATACGGGACAGGGACGATTAATTCACCCCTCCACTTT. Translated, it gives CASSLYGTGTINSPLHF.

This chain connects TRBV12-3 or TRBV12-4 to TRBJ1-1; D unclear. The CDR3 is 13 amino acids. The V and J ends lost 4 bases and 6 bases respectively, with 12 bases between them. CDR3 sequence reads: CASSSAADSEAFF. CDR3 coding DNA: TGTGCCAGCAGTTCCGCGGCCGATTCTGAAGCTTTCTTT.

This chain uses TRBV7-2 with TRBJ2-5; D might be TRBD1 (6 bases). Per the germline V gene, CDR1 is SGHTA and CDR2 is FQGNSA. Between the trimmed V and J ends, which lost 5 bases and 4 bases, there was a span of 14 bases. The CDR3 sequence is 14 residues long. CDR3 amino acids: CASSRQGYGETQYF. The CDR3 coding sequence is TGTGCCAGCAGCCGCCAGGGGTACGGAGAGACCCAGTACTTC.

This clonotype was seen repeatedly, ten times or more. The genes are TRBV7-2 and TRBJ2-7; 8 positions match TRBD1. The J segment lost 6 bases and the V segment lost 1 base, leaving 14 bases of the junction unmatched. The CDR3 totals 17 residues. Germline-derived CDR1 and CDR2 are SGHTA and FQGNSA. In nucleotides, the CDR3 is TGTGCCAGCAGCTTAGTTTCTTCCGGGACAGGAGTATCCGAGCAGTACTTC. It yields the protein CASSLVSSGTGVSEQYF.

The genes are TRBV4-3 and TRBJ2-1, with 9 bases that match TRBD1. This CDR3 is built from 14 residues. Germline values: CDR1 LGHNA, CDR2 YSLEER. Trimming took 4 bases from V and 9 from J; bases not matched to a gene: 7. The CDR3 bases are TGCGCCAGCAGCCCCGGGACAGGGACGGGTGAGCAGTTCTTC. Translation gives CASSPGTGTGEQFF.

The V gene is TRBV10-3, the J gene TRBJ2-1, with 8 bases lining up with TRBD2. Germline CDR1 and CDR2: ENHRY and SYGVKD. V trimming: 0 bases; J trimming: 8 bases; junction bases outside the gene matches: 6. The CDR3 runs to 15 residues. This CDR3 reads CAISESAGGGHEQFF. The DNA of the CDR3 is TGTGCCATCAGTGAGTCAGCAGGCGGGGGGCATGAGCAGTTCTTC.

The chain carries TRBV7-2 and TRBJ2-3; no definite D call. CDR1 SGHTA and CDR2 FQGNSA come from the germline V gene. V was trimmed by 8 bases and J by 2 bases, leaving 14 bases between them. This CDR3 has 14 residues. CDR3 region: CASCLTGSTDTQYF. The DNA of the CDR3 is TGTGCCAGCTGCCTGACGGGTTCCACAGATACGCAGTATTTT.

V usage is TRBV20-1 and J usage is TRBJ2-1; TRBD2 matches at 13 bases. Germline V gives CDR1 DFQATT, CDR2 SNEGSKA (reference sequence). The CDR3 spans 14 residues. After removal of 2 bases from V and 5 bases from J, the junction contained 0 bases not matched to a gene. The CDR3 DNA follows: TGCAGTGCTAGAACTAGCGGGGGGGACAATGAGCAGTTCTTC. As protein: CSARTSGGDNEQFF.

This clonotype was seen a few times. The genes are TRBV20-1 and TRBJ2-2, with TRBD2 matching 8 bases. J was trimmed by 1 base and V by 0 bases; bases with no gene match: 7. The germline gives CDR1 DFQATT, CDR2 SNEGSKA (reference sequence). The CDR3 has 17 residues. CDR3 amino acids: CSARDLISGMNTGELFF. The CDR3 DNA follows: TGCAGTGCTAGAGATCTAATTAGCGGGATGAACACCGGGGAGCTGTTTTTT.

The chain carries TRBV5-1 and TRBJ2-3; D ambiguous. The CDR3 spans 15 residues. The V and J ends lost 0 bases and 2 bases respectively, with 10 bases between them. From germline, CDR1 is SGHRS and CDR2 YFSETQ. Written as DNA, the CDR3 is TGCGCCAGCAGCTTGGGACACATTTACACAGATACGCAGTATTTT. Amino acids: CASSLGHIYTDTQYF.

This chain joins TRBV6-6 and TRBJ2-6; perhaps TRBD1 as D (6 bases). The CDR3 sequence is 17 residues long. Germline lookup yields CDR1 MNHNY and CDR2 SVGAGI (reference sequence). Between the trimmed V and J ends, which lost 2 bases and 0 bases, there was a span of 11 bases. The CDR3 sequence is CASSYNSGDSGANVLTF. The CDR3 nucleotides are TGTGCCAGCAGTTACAACTCAGGGGACTCTGGGGCCAACGTCCTGACTTTC.

This chain connects TRBV4-1 to TRBJ1-4, with D unclear. Germline V gives CDR1 MGHRA, CDR2 YSYEKL. Trimming took off 1 base at V and 2 bases at J, with 8 bases between the two ends. CDR3 size: 15 residues. CDR3 sequence (DNA): TGCGCCAGCAGCCAAGCGAGGAATACTAATGAAAAACTGTTTTTT. This sequence encodes CASSQARNTNEKLFF.

The CDR3 DNA sequence: TGTGCCAGCAGCCTCGGACTAACGGGGGGGCAAGAGACCCAGTACTTC. Translation: CASSLGLTGGQETQYF. The chain carries TRBV7-9 and TRBJ2-5; 8 bases align to TRBD2. The CDR3 is made up of 16 amino acids. V trimming: 5 bases; J trimming: 2 bases; junction bases outside the gene matches: 10. Germline V gives CDR1 SEHNR, CDR2 FQNEAQ (reference sequence).

This clonotype was seen only a few times. The rearrangement joins TRBV20-1 to TRBJ2-7, with TRBD1 as a possible D gene (6 bases). The V end was cut by 1 base, the J end by 7 bases, with 8 bases between. Germline V lookup: CDR1 DFQATT, CDR2 SNEGSKA (reference sequence). The CDR3 is 11 amino acids. This CDR3 is CSARGQGEQYF. In DNA form, the CDR3 reads TGCAGTGCTAGAGGGCAGGGGGAGCAGTACTTC.

The J gene is TRBJ2-1, the V gene TRBV11-1; 8 bases map to TRBD1. CDR1 is SGHAT and CDR2 is FQDESV in the germline V gene (reference sequence). This CDR3 has 17 residues. Trimming removed 5 bases from V and 2 bases from J; junction bases left unmatched: 11. CDR3 loop: CASSPKLPGQAYNEQFF. Here the CDR3 DNA reads TGTGCCAGCAGCCCCAAACTTCCGGGACAGGCCTACAATGAGCAGTTCTTC.

The rearrangement links TRBV12-3 or TRBV12-4 to TRBJ2-7, with D possibly matching TRBD1 (6 bases). Trimming cost V 8 bases and J 5 bases, with 19 bases left between them. The CDR3 consists of 14 residues. As DNA, the CDR3 is TGTGCCAGCCTCCCCCAGCAGGGGCCCAACGAGCAGTACTTC. As protein: CASLPQQGPNEQYF.

The chain is built from TRBV6-4 and TRBJ2-1; D is perhaps TRBD1 (5 bases). CDR3 length: 15 amino acids. Trimming took 3 bases from V and 3 from J, leaving 12 bases between them. Germline values: CDR1 MRHNA, CDR2 SNTAGT. The CDR3 DNA reads as TGTGCCAGCAGTGATAGTCAGGGTGGCTACAATGAGCAGTTCTTC. Translating gives CASSDSQGGYNEQFF.

The table lists this clonotype with a few counts. The CDR3 loop reads CASSLGPDRNQPQHF. The CDR3 DNA is TGTGCCAGCAGCTTAGGGCCTGATAGGAATCAGCCCCAGCATTTT. J is TRBJ1-5 and V is TRBV7-9, with D uncertain. V was shortened by 1 base and J by 4 bases, with 11 bases between the two germline ends. The CDR3 length is 15 residues. Germline values: CDR1 SEHNR, CDR2 FQNEAQ (reference sequence).

This clonotype was observed a few times. Since a much larger clone is just one base distant, this may be a read error. V gene TRBV6-5 combines with J gene TRBJ2-7; D unclear. In germline, CDR1 is MNHEY, CDR2 SVGAGI. The CDR3 totals 14 residues. The V end lost 0 bases, the J end lost 7 bases, and 13 bases lay between the germline ends. Here the CDR3 reads CASSYSSSRSEQYF. In DNA form, the CDR3 reads TGTGCCAGCAGTTACTCAAGTAGCAGAAGTGAGCAGTACTTC.